This T cell receptor (beta chain) was identified during a study of T cell clonality in common variable immunodeficiency. The study, taken as a whole, reports: Fewer TCRbeta clones were shared among CVID subjects than controls. Fewer deletions and N-nucleotide insertions were reportedly seen in common variable immunodeficiency TCR beta sequences.

About this clone: Its antigen is unknown. The read ends 3 residues early relative to the CDR3; the germline J gene fills the gap.

Sequencing was performed with immunoSEQ multiplex PCR; in TCRdb, only in-frame clones are kept and a portion is missing. The sample includes about 28,000 clones, none of them occurring once. This CDR3 has 14 amino acids. The germline V gene has CDR1 MNHNS and CDR2 SASEGT. Unmatched junction bases numbered 6, after V lost 2 bases and J lost 9 bases. The chain recombines TRBV6-1 with TRBJ2-1, with 8 bases lining up with TRBD2. The sample consisted of peripheral blood mononuclear cells. The receptor was isolated from a human donor with common variable immunodeficiency. CDR3 sequence reads: CASSESGGAGEQFF. Incomplete CDR3 DNA: TGTGCCAGCAGTGAATCGGGGGGGGCGGGTGAG.